The T cell receptor beta chain described here comes from a study of T cell responses to AZD1222 COVID-19 vaccine. Findings and caveats of the study: White British donors predominated, females outnumbered males, and clonal diversity was possibly underestimated. CD4 TCRs linked to vaccination spanned spike, dominating at 160-218 and 743-854. Rises in breadth and depth of Spike-specific TCRs came after two AZD1222 doses. Reportedly, nearly half the spike-specific TCRs target unmutated variant regions.

Of note for this clone: Its antigen is still unknown.

Germline CDR1 is SGHTA and CDR2 is FQGNSA. The CDR3 loop spans 14 amino acids. Trimming pared 5 bases from V and 1 base from J, leaving 11 bases between. TCRdb keeps only in-frame clones here, not all; method: immunoSEQ multiplex PCR. This table holds roughly 100,000 clones, roughly nine tenths found once. Sequenced material: peripheral blood, taken on day 0 of AZD1222 vaccination. V usage is TRBV7-2 and J usage is TRBJ1-1; D gene unclear. The receptor was isolated from an adult in good health. Here the CDR3 reads CASSLDKKNTEAFF. For the CDR3, the DNA is TGTGCCAGCAGCCTAGACAAGAAGAACACTGAAGCTTTCTTT.